These T cell receptor beta chains were read from a single sample in a study of memory B cells and T cells in multiple sclerosis. Their antigens are not known. TCRdb keeps only in-frame clones here, not all; method: immunoSEQ multiplex PCR. The sample carries roughly 45,000 clones, roughly 80% recorded once. Material for sequencing was PBMCs from blood kept in culture. The receptor set was obtained from a human donor with multiple sclerosis. Both conserved end residues are part of each CDR3. A D gene is named only where the DNA matches it firmly. Clone size appears in some rows only: once, few, many, or a class for an expanded clone.

>NA|NA|TRBV30|TRBJ1-1
CASAAGEGTEAFF
TGTGCCTCAGCCGCCGGCGAGGGCACTGAAGCTTTCTTT
>NA|NA|TRBV6-6|TRBJ1-2
CASSTPGRLNYGYTF
TGTGCCAGCAGTACTCCGGGACGCCTTAACTATGGCTACACCTTC
>TRBD2|NA|TRBV9|TRBJ2-2
CASSVVAGEAGELFF
TGTGCCAGCAGCGTAGTCGCGGGGGAGGCCGGGGAGCTGTTTTTT
>NA|NA|TRBV27|TRBJ2-1
CASSLSPRVNEQFF
TGTGCCAGCAGTTTATCCCCCCGGGTGAATGAGCAGTTCTTC
>TRBD1|NA|TRBV2|TRBJ2-3
CASGDSSGADTQYF
TGTGCCAGCGGGGACAGTTCGGGCGCAGATACGCAGTATTTT
>TRBD2|once|TRBV28|TRBJ2-3
CASSEDSGDTSTTITDTQYF
TGTGCCAGCAGTGAAGATAGCGGGGATACATCTACGACAATCACAGATACGCAGTATTTT
>NA|NA|TRBV10-3|TRBJ2-1
CAISELGYNEQFF
TGTGCCATCAGTGAGTTGGGGTATAATGAGCAGTTCTTC
>TRBD1|few|TRBV25-1|TRBJ2-7
CASSAANRGSYEQYF
TGTGCCAGCAGTGCGGCAAACAGGGGATCCTACGAGCAGTACTTC
>NA|NA|TRBV10-2|TRBJ2-2
CASSARQNTGELFF
TGCGCCAGCAGTGCCCGACAGAACACCGGGGAGCTGTTTTTT
>TRBD2|NA|TRBV7-3|TRBJ2-5
CASSLGTGAGRETQYF
TGTGCCAGCAGCTTAGGGACTGGAGCGGGGCGAGAGACCCAGTACTTC
>NA|NA|TRBV5-6|TRBJ1-2
CASSPVGGPAFGYTF
TGTGCCAGCAGCCCGGTAGGGGGGCCAGCGTTTGGCTACACCTTC
>NA|NA|TRBV7-8|TRBJ1-5
CASSLNRVSNQPQHF
TGTGCCAGCAGCTTAAACAGGGTTAGCAATCAGCCCCAGCATTTT
>NA|NA|TRBV5-6|TRBJ2-7
CASSPRTEQVVEQYF
TGTGCCAGCAGCCCGAGGACAGAGCAAGTGGTCGAGCAGTACTTC
>TRBD2|NA|TRBV11-3|TRBJ2-1
CASSLTGGYNEQFF
TGTGCCAGCAGCTTAACGGGGGGCTACAATGAGCAGTTCTTC
>TRBD2|few|TRBV2|TRBJ2-3
CASRGTSGSDTQYF
TGTGCCAGCAGGGGAACTAGCGGTTCAGATACGCAGTATTTT
>TRBD2|few|TRBV14|TRBJ2-7
CASSQGLAGAREQYF
TGTGCCAGCAGCCAGGGACTAGCGGGGGCGCGGGAGCAGTACTTC
>TRBD1|NA|TRBV6-1|TRBJ1-5
CASTHRDRAHQPQHF
TGTGCCAGCACCCATAGGGACAGGGCCCATCAGCCCCAGCATTTT
>NA|NA|TRBV5-5|TRBJ1-2
CASSLDVTFGYGYTF
TGTGCCAGCAGCTTGGATGTAACATTCGGCTATGGCTACACCTTC
>TRBD1|few|TRBV19|TRBJ2-3
CASSRLGQGTDTQYF
TGTGCCAGTAGTAGGCTCGGACAGGGCACAGATACGCAGTATTTT
>NA|NA|TRBV9|TRBJ2-5
CASSARTATAETQYF
TGTGCCAGCAGCGCCCGGACAGCTACGGCCGAGACCCAGTACTTC
>NA|few|TRBV19|TRBJ1-1
CASSGITLGTEAFF
TGTGCCAGTAGTGGTATCACCCTGGGCACTGAAGCTTTCTTT
>NA|NA|TRBV7-6|TRBJ2-2
CASSPRTGAGELFF
TGTGCCAGCAGCCCCCGGACGGGGGCCGGGGAGCTGTTTTTT
>NA|NA|TRBV6-1|TRBJ2-1
CASSDADPVPYNEQFF
TGTGCCAGCAGTGATGCTGACCCCGTGCCCTACAATGAGCAGTTCTTC
>NA|NA|TRBV19|TRBJ1-3
CASSISSNGNTIYF
TGTGCCAGTAGTATCTCCAGCAATGGAAACACCATATATTTT
>NA|NA|TRBV10-3|TRBJ2-6
CATYSGSGANVLTF
TGTGCCACCTATTCAGGATCTGGGGCCAACGTCCTGACTTTC
>NA|NA|TRBV7-9|TRBJ1-1
CASSLGLGTTEDTEAFF
TGTGCCAGCAGCTTAGGATTGGGAACGACTGAGGACACTGAAGCTTTCTTT
>TRBD2|NA|TRBV5-1|TRBJ2-1
CASSSTGTSFGEQFF
TGCGCCAGCAGCTCAACCGGGACTAGCTTTGGTGAGCAGTTCTTC
>NA|NA|TRBV29-1|TRBJ1-1
CSVVLGAWDTEAFF
TGCAGCGTTGTCCTAGGGGCGTGGGACACTGAAGCTTTCTTT
>NA|NA|TRBV5-1|TRBJ1-1
CASRKMDWGGGEEAFF
TGCGCCAGCAGGAAGATGGACTGGGGTGGGGGTGAGGAAGCTTTCTTT
>NA|NA|TRBV7-6|TRBJ1-4
CASSPRENEKLFF
TGTGCCAGCAGCCCCCGGGAGAATGAAAAACTGTTTTTT
>NA|few|TRBV6-5|TRBJ1-1
CASNLDGSRGAFF
TGTGCCAGCAATTTGGACGGATCAAGGGGTGCTTTCTTT
>NA|NA|TRBV11-2|TRBJ2-3
CASSLLGTPSRLDTQYF
TGTGCCAGCAGCTTATTGGGGACCCCCTCGAGGTTGGATACGCAGTATTTT
>NA|NA|TRBV7-6|TRBJ2-2
CASSLVVSETNTGELFF
TGTGCCAGCAGCTTAGTCGTGTCGGAGACGAACACCGGGGAGCTGTTTTTT
>NA|NA|TRBV6-1|TRBJ1-2
CASSEGLTNYGYTF
TGTGCCAGCAGTGAGGGCTTAACTAACTATGGCTACACCTTC
>NA|NA|TRBV19|TRBJ1-1
CASSVSSNTEAFF
TGTGCCAGTAGTGTTTCCTCGAACACTGAAGCTTTCTTT
>NA|NA|TRBV6-1|TRBJ1-2
CASIRMGANYGYTF
TGTGCCAGCATACGAATGGGGGCTAACTATGGCTACACCTTC
>NA|NA|TRBV6-1|TRBJ2-7
CASRIAGVYEQYF
TGTGCCAGCAGAATAGCCGGGGTCTACGAGCAGTACTTC
>NA|NA|TRBV6-1|TRBJ1-5
CASTFTEQQPQHF
TGTGCCAGCACGTTCACAGAACAACAGCCCCAGCATTTT
>NA|NA|TRBV7-6|TRBJ2-1
CASSPTLWNEQFF
TGTGCCAGCAGCCCCACCCTCTGGAATGAGCAGTTCTTC
>NA|NA|TRBV18|TRBJ1-1
CASSPRANTEAFF
TGTGCCAGCTCACCAAGGGCGAACACTGAAGCTTTCTTT
>NA|few|TRBV7-9|TRBJ1-3
CASSQAGSGNTIYF
TGTGCCAGCAGCCAGGCCGGCTCTGGAAACACCATATATTTT
>NA|NA|TRBV9|TRBJ2-2
CASSVVGAPWGELFF
TGTGCCAGCAGCGTAGTGGGGGCACCGTGGGGGGAGCTGTTTTTT
>TRBD1|NA|TRBV7-2|TRBJ2-1
CASSEKDRTGKDEQFF
TGTGCCAGCAGCGAGAAGGACCGGACAGGAAAAGATGAGCAGTTCTTC
>NA|once|TRBV4-2|TRBJ1-3
CASSLTSEGAGNTIYF
TGTGCCAGCAGCCTGACAAGTGAAGGGGCTGGAAACACCATATATTTT
>NA|NA|TRBV19|TRBJ2-2
CASSIRTGELFF
TGTGCCAGTAGTATACGGACCGGGGAGCTGTTTTTT
>NA|NA|TRBV9|TRBJ1-1
CAGPLAGSMNTEAFF
TGTGCCGGTCCCTTGGCAGGGTCCATGAACACTGAAGCTTTCTTT
>NA|NA|TRBV4-2|TRBJ2-1
CASSQVTPYNEQFF
TGTGCCAGCAGCCAAGTAACGCCTTACAATGAGCAGTTCTTC
>NA|once|TRBV7-3|TRBJ2-7
CASSLTGWMDEQYF
TGTGCCAGCAGCTTAACGGGATGGATGGACGAGCAGTACTTC
>NA|NA|TRBV2|TRBJ2-2
CASGLFLRLPDTGELFF
TGTGCCAGCGGGCTTTTTCTCAGGCTCCCGGACACCGGGGAGCTGTTTTTT
>NA|once|TRBV19|TRBJ1-1
CASSIRGSYTEAFF
TGTGCCAGTAGTATAAGGGGGAGCTACACTGAAGCTTTCTTT
>TRBD1|NA|TRBV10-3|TRBJ1-1
CASDGRGNGEAFF
TGTGCCTCAGACGGCAGGGGGAATGGTGAAGCTTTCTTT
>NA|NA|TRBV6-6|TRBJ2-7
CASSYWLRNSSSDF
TGTGCCAGCAGTTACTGGTTAAGAAACAGTTCCTCGGACTTC
>TRBD1|NA|TRBV5-5|TRBJ2-6
CASSRTGDSGANVLTF
TGTGCCAGCAGCAGGACAGGGGACTCTGGGGCCAACGTCCTGACTTTC